The 30 T cell receptor beta chains below were found in one sample sequenced in a study of CXCR3-negative and CXCR3-positive naive CD8 T cells (dated by TCRdb to between 2017 and 2020). Which antigens these TCRs recognize remains unknown. The sequencing machine was a NextSeq 550. The Human TCR Profiling Kit (MiLaboratory) was used to make UMI-labeled 5' RACE TRB cDNA libraries. TCRdb reprocessed the sequencing reads and holds a single record per CDR3 protein sequence, with no DNA. This sample's table lists tens of thousands of distinct CDR3 sequences. Roughly 0.8% of the sample goes to the ten largest clones. The study at large found these results: TRB CDR3s from CXCR3-positive naive cells showed higher hydrophobicity (lower Kidera factor 4), lower energy, and higher strength and volume indices than CXCR3-negative naive cells.

Material for sequencing was naive CXCR3+ CD8+ T cells from blood. The cell subset or site label here, explained by the study, means: CD45RO-CCR7+CD27+CD95- naive CD8+ T cells expressing CXCR3 (TNR3+). The receptors shown here come from a human donor in good health. Some clones in this sample may be carry-over from other donors' samples.

This CDR3 reads CASTEANSYEQYF. This chain connects TRBV27 to TRBJ2-7. The CDR3 is made up of 13 amino acids. Germline lookup yields CDR1 MNHEY and CDR2 SMNVEV (reference sequence).

This sequence joins TRBV5-1 and TRBJ2-7; the TRBD1 assignment by TCRdb is unverifiable without DNA. Per the germline V gene, CDR1 is SGHRS and CDR2 is YFSETQ. The CDR3 runs 13 residues. The CDR3 sequence is CASSLLGAYEQYF.

V usage is TRBV9 and J usage is TRBJ1-5. The germline V gene has CDR1 SGDLS and CDR2 YYNGEE. This CDR3 is built from 14 residues. CDR3 sequence reads: CASSVEANGQPQHF.

This chain connects TRBV20-1 to TRBJ2-3; the D gene TCRdb calls, TRBD1, cannot be checked with no DNA. CDR1 is DFQATT and CDR2 is SNEGSKA in the germline V gene (reference sequence). This CDR3 is 13 amino acids long. The CDR3 here is CRASWLSTDTQYF.

This chain uses TRBV12-3 or TRBV12-4 with TRBJ2-1; TCRdb picks TRBD1, but there is no DNA to check that call. This CDR3 has 15 amino acids. The CDR3 protein is CASTPSGRVYNEQLF.

This chain links TRBV5-1 with TRBJ2-1. Looked up from germline, CDR1 is SGHRS and CDR2 is YFSETQ. The CDR3 is made up of 13 amino acids. This CDR3 is CASSLAGNHEQFF.

This chain connects TRBV7-3 to TRBJ1-3; the TCRdb call, TRBD1, lacks DNA for checking. The CDR3 has 19 amino acids. The germline gives CDR1 SGHTA, CDR2 FQGTGA. This CDR3 is CASSLPDRTPSSAGNTIYF.

This chain joins TRBV20-1 and TRBJ1-1; TCRdb's D call of TRBD1 is untestable without DNA. CDR3 length equals 15 residues. Germline CDR1 reads DFQATT; CDR2 reads SNEGSKA (reference sequence). The CDR3 region is CSARPLLQAGPEAFF.

CDR3 sequence reads: CSGRPGLAGGKSYNEQFF. The chain uses TRBV20-1 and TRBJ2-1; without DNA, the TCRdb call of TRBD2 cannot be checked. The CDR3 sequence is 18 residues long. CDR1 and CDR2 (germline): DFQATT, SNEGSKA (reference sequence).

The chain couples TRBV25-1 to TRBJ2-7; as DNA is missing, the TRBD1 call by TCRdb cannot be tested. The CDR3 has 11 residues. Germline CDR1 is MGHDK and CDR2 is SYGVNS. CDR3 amino acids: CASMDSYEQYF.

The rearrangement links TRBV15 to TRBJ2-5; TCRdb reports TRBD2, a call that lacks DNA to check it against. This CDR3 region has 16 residues. Looked up from germline, CDR1 is LNHNV and CDR2 is YYDKDF (reference sequence). The CDR3: CATSRDFSGGAETQYF.

The rearrangement uses TRBV28 and TRBJ2-3; TCRdb's assignment of TRBD1 cannot be checked, as there is no DNA. There are 14 residues in the CDR3. Per the germline V gene, CDR1 is MDHEN and CDR2 is SYDVKM. CDR3 sequence reads: CASFVGGTTDTQYF.

CDR3 loop: CAISVGPGQGTDADQPQHF. The rearrangement links TRBV10-3 to TRBJ1-5; TCRdb's D call of TRBD1 is untestable without DNA. Germline assignment: CDR1 ENHRY and CDR2 SYGVKD. The CDR3 totals 19 residues.

V usage is TRBV28 and J usage is TRBJ2-3. The CDR3 has 16 residues. The germline V gene has CDR1 MDHEN and CDR2 SYDVKM. CDR3 protein: CASSLSYLLRTDTQYF.

V usage is TRBV27 and J usage is TRBJ1-1; TCRdb lists TRBD1, though no DNA is available to test this call. Looked up from germline, CDR1 is MNHEY and CDR2 is SMNVEV (reference sequence). This CDR3 has 12 residues. Here the CDR3 reads CASSQGGIEAFF.

The chain uses TRBV5-5 and TRBJ1-1; lacking DNA, the TRBD1 call made by TCRdb goes unchecked. The CDR3 extends over 15 amino acids. Germline CDR1 and CDR2: SGHKS and YYEKEE (reference sequence). This CDR3 is CASRAGTGLNTEAFF.

The chain employs TRBV7-9 and TRBJ2-1; the TCRdb call, TRBD2, lacks DNA for checking. CDR3 size: 16 residues. Germline lookup yields CDR1 SEHNR and CDR2 FQNEAQ (reference sequence). The CDR3 sequence: CASSPSAGGSYNEQFF.

This chain joins TRBV19 and TRBJ1-1; TCRdb's assignment of TRBD1 cannot be checked, as there is no DNA. The CDR3 is 15 amino acids. The germline V gene encodes CDR1 LNHDA and CDR2 SQIVND (reference sequence). The CDR3 reads CASSMTGGGRTEAFF.

The chain joins TRBV7-9 to TRBJ2-1; TCRdb reports TRBD1, a call that lacks DNA to check it against. This CDR3 has 15 amino acids. Germline assignment: CDR1 SEHNR and CDR2 FQNEAQ (reference sequence). CDR3 protein: CASSPRDRSHNEQFF.

This chain uses TRBV6-5 with TRBJ2-1. The CDR3 length is 11 residues. CDR1 is MNHEY and CDR2 is SVGAGI in the germline V gene. This CDR3 is CASRRFHEQFF.

This CDR3 reads CASSPLAGNTGELFF. The chain joins TRBV27 to TRBJ2-2; absent DNA, TCRdb's TRBD2 call cannot be checked. The CDR3 runs 15 residues. The germline V gene encodes CDR1 MNHEY and CDR2 SMNVEV (reference sequence).

This chain connects TRBV29-1 to TRBJ1-4; TCRdb lists TRBD1, though no DNA is available to test this call. CDR3 length equals 14 residues. Germline CDR1 is SQVTM and CDR2 is ANQGSEA. Here the CDR3 reads CSVEILGQGERLFF.

The chain links TRBV13 to TRBJ2-7. The length of the CDR3 is 13 residues. Germline V gene lookup returns CDR1 PRHDT and CDR2 FYEKMQ (reference sequence). This CDR3 reads CATEETRFYEQYF.

By frequency, this clonotype registers medium-sized (0.01 to 0.1%). V usage is TRBV29-1 and J usage is TRBJ1-1. In germline, CDR1 is SQVTM, CDR2 ANQGSEA. The CDR3 length is 11 residues. CDR3 amino acids: CSVAMNTEAFF. Filled out from reference TRBV29-1 and TRBJ1-1, the complete variable domain reads SAVISQKPSRDICQRGTSLTIQCQVDSQVTMMFWYRQQPGQSLTLIATANQGSEATYESGFVIDKFPISRPNLTFSTLTVSNMSPEDSSIYLCSVAMNTEAFFGQGTRLTVV.

The genes are TRBV12-3 or TRBV12-4 and TRBJ2-1; TCRdb's D call of TRBD1 is untestable without DNA. The CDR3 has 16 residues. This CDR3 is CASSTSGGSPGYEQFF.

The rearrangement joins TRBV6-6 to TRBJ1-1. This CDR3 has 16 amino acids. Germline-derived CDR1 and CDR2 are MNHNY and SVGAGI (reference sequence). The CDR3 protein is CASSYPEGRRNTEAFF.

CDR3 in amino acids: CASSPGSNIQYF. The chain combines TRBV7-9 with TRBJ2-4; absent DNA, TCRdb's TRBD1 call cannot be checked. This CDR3 has 12 residues. From germline, CDR1 is SEHNR and CDR2 FQNEAQ (reference sequence).

The chain uses TRBV5-8 and TRBJ2-7; TCRdb returns TRBD1, unconfirmable since there is no DNA. This CDR3 comprises 15 residues. Germline V gene sequence: CDR1 SGHTS, CDR2 YDEGEE. CDR3 in amino acids: CASSWGQGGHYEQYF.

V gene TRBV6-5 combines with J gene TRBJ1-1; TCRdb calls TRBD1, which cannot be checked without DNA. Per germline, CDR1 MNHEY and CDR2 SVGAGI. The CDR3 loop spans 14 amino acids. This CDR3 is CASHLARRDTEAFF.

The rearrangement links TRBV30 to TRBJ1-5; the TCRdb call, TRBD1, lacks DNA for checking. This CDR3 region has 13 residues. Germline CDR1 reads GTSNPN; CDR2 reads SVGIG (reference sequence). The CDR3 here is CAWSQTGLQPQHF.